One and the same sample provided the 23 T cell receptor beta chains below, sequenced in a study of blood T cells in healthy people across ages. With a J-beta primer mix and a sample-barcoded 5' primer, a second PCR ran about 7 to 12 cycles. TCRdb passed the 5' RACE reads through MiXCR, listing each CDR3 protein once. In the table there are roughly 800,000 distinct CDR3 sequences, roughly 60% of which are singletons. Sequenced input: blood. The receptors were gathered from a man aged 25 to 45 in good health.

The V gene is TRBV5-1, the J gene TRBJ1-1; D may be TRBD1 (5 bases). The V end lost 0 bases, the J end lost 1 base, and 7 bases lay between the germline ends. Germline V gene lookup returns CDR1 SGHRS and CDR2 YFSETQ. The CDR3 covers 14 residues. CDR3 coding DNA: TGCGCCAGCAGCTTGGCGACAGCGAACACTGAAGCTTTCTTT. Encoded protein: CASSLATANTEAFF.

The CDR3 coding sequence is TGTGCCAGCAGCTGGACAGGGAAGGGGAACATTCAGTACTTC. It is translated as CASSWTGKGNIQYF. V is TRBV11-2 and J is TRBJ2-4, with 8 bases aligning to TRBD1. Per germline, CDR1 SGHAT and CDR2 FQNNGV. With V trimmed by 4 bases and J by 7 bases, 6 bases remained unmatched. The CDR3 spans 14 residues.

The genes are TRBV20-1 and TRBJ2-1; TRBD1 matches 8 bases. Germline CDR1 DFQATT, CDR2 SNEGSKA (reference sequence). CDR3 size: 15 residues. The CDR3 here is CRAPTGTGPNDEQFF. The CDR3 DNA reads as TGCAGAGCGCCAACCGGGACAGGACCCAACGACGAGCAGTTCTTC.

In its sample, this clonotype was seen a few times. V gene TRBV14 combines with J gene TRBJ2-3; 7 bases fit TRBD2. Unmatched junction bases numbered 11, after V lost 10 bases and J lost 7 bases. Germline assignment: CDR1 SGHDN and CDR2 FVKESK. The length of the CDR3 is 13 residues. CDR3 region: CAIPEGGNNTQYF. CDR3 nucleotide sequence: TGTGCCATCCCGGAGGGAGGGAACAATACGCAGTATTTT.

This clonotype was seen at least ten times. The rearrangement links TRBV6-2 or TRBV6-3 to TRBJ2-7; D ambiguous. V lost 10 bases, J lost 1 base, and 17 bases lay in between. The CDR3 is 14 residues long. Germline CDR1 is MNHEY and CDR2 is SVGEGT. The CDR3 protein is CATSKDLASYEQYF. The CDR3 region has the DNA TGTGCCACCTCCAAGGACCTTGCATCCTACGAGCAGTACTTC.

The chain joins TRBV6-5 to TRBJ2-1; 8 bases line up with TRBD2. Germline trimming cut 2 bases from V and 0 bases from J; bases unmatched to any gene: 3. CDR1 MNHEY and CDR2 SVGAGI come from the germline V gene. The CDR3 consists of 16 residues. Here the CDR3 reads CASSYLSGSSYNEQFF. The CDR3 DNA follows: TGTGCCAGCAGTTACCTCAGCGGGAGCTCCTACAATGAGCAGTTCTTC.

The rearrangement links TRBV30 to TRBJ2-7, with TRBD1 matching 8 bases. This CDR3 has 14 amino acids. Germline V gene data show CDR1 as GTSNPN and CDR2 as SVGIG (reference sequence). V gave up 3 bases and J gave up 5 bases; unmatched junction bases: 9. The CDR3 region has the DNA TGTGCCTGGAGCCCGGGACAGGTGGTTCACGAGCAGTACTTC. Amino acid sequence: CAWSPGQVVHEQYF. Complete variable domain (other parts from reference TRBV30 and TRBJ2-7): SQTIHQWPATLVQPVGSPLSLECTVEGTSNPNLYWYRQAAGRGLQLLFYSVGIGQISSEVPQNLSASRPQDRQFILSSKKLLLSDSGFYLCAWSPGQVVHEQYFGPGTRLTVT.

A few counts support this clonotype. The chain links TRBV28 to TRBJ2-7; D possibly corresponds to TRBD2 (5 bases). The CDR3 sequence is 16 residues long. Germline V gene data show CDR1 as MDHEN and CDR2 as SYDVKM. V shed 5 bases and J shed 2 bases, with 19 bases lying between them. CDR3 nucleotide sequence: TGTGCCAGCAGTGGTTTAAGGACTGAGGGAACCTACGAGCAGTACTTC. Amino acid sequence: CASSGLRTEGTYEQYF.

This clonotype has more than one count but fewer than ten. Written as DNA, the CDR3 is TGCAGTGCTAGAGGGGGACTAGCGGGAGACGGCGAGCAGTACTTC. It specifies CSARGGLAGDGEQYF. The chain is built from TRBV20-1 and TRBJ2-7; 14 nucleotides align to TRBD2. This CDR3 spans 15 amino acids. Per the germline V gene, CDR1 is DFQATT and CDR2 is SNEGSKA (reference sequence). The V gene end was trimmed by 1 base and the J gene end by 6 bases; junction bases not matched to a gene: 5.

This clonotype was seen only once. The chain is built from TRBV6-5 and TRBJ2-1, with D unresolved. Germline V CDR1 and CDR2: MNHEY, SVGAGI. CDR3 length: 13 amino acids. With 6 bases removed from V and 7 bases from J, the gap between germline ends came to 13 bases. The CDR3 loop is CASRTGLGNEQFF. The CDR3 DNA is TGTGCCAGCAGAACGGGCCTAGGGAATGAGCAGTTCTTC.

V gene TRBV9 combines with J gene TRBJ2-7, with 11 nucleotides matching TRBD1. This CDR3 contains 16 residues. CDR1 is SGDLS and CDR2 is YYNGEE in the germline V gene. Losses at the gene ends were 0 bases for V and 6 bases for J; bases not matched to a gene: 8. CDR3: CASSVGGQGAGTEQYF. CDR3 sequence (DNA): TGTGCCAGCAGCGTAGGAGGACAGGGGGCTGGGACCGAGCAGTACTTC.

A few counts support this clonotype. CDR3 sequence (DNA): TGCAGTGCTAGGGGGTTAGCGGCAGGGGTAACAGATACGCAGTATTTT. Amino acids: CSARGLAAGVTDTQYF. The chain couples TRBV20-1 to TRBJ2-3, with D possibly being TRBD1 or TRBD2 (6 bases each). Deletions cut 3 bases from V and 3 bases from J, with 19 bases between. Per the germline V gene, CDR1 is DFQATT and CDR2 is SNEGSKA (reference sequence). The CDR3 consists of 16 residues.

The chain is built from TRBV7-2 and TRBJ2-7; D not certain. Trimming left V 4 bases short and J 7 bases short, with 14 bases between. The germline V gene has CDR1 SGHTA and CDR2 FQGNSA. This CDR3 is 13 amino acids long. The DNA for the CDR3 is TGTGCCAGCAGCTCCCTCATGGGTAATGAGCAGTACTTC. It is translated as CASSSLMGNEQYF.

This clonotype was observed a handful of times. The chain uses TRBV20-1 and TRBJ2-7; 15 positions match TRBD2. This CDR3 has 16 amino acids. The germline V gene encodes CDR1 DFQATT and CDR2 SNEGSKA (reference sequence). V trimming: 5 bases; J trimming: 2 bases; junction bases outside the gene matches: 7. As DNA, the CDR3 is TGCAGTGCTTTCGGGACTAGCGGGGGGTCTACCTACGAGCAGTACTTC. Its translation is CSAFGTSGGSTYEQYF.

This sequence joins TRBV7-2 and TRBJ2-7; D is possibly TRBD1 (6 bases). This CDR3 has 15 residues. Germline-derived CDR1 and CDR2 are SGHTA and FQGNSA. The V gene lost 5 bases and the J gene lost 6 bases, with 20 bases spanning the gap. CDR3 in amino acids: CASSRGQSPEGEQYF. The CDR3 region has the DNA TGTGCCAGCAGCCGAGGACAGTCCCCTGAGGGCGAGCAGTACTTC.

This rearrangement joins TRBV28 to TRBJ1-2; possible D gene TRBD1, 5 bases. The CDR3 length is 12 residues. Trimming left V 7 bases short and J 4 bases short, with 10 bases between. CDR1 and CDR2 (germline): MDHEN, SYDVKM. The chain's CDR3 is CASTKDTYGYTF. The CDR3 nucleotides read TGTGCCAGCACCAAGGACACCTATGGCTACACCTTC.

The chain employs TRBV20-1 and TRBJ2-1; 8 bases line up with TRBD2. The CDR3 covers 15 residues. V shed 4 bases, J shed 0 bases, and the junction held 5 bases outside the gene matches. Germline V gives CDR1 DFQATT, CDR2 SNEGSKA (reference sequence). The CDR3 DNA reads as TGCAGTGCTACCGCTGGGACTAGCTCCTACAATGAGCAGTTCTTC. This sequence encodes CSATAGTSSYNEQFF.

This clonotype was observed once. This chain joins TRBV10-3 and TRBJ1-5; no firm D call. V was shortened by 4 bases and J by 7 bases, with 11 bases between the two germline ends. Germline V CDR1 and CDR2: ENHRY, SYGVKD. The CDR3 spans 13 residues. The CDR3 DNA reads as TGTGCCATCAGTGCGCGGGCGGAGCAGCCCCAGCATTTT. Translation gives CAISARAEQPQHF.

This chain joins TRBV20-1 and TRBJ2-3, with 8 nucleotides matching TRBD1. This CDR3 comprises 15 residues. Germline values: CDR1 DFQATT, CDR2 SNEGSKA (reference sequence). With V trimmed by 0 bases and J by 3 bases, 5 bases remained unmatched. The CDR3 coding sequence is TGCAGTGCTAGAGATCGACAGGGGAATACAGATACGCAGTATTTT. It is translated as CSARDRQGNTDTQYF.

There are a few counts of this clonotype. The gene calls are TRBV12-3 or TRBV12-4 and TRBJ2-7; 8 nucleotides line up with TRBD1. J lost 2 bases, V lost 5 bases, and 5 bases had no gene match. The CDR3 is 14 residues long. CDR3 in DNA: TGTGCCAGCAGTGGGACAGGACCCACCTACGAGCAGTACTTC. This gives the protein CASSGTGPTYEQYF.

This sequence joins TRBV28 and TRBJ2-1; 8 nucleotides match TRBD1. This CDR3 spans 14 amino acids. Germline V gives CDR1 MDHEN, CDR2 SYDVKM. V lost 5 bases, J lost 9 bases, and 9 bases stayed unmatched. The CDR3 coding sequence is TGTGCCAGCAGTCTACAGGGGGTTTTACGTGAGCAGTTCTTC. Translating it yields CASSLQGVLREQFF.

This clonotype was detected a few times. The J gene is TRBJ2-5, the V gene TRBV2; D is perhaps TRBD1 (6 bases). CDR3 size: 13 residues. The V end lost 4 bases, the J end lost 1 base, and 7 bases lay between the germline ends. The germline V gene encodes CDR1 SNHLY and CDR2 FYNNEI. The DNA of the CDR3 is TGTGCCAGCAGTGGGGACACCCAAGAGACCCAGTACTTC. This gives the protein CASSGDTQETQYF.

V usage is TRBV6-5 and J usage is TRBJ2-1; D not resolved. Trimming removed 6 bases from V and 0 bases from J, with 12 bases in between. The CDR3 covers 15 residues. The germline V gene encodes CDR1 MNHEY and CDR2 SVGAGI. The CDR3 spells CASRISPSSYNEQFF. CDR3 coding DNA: TGTGCCAGCAGGATCAGCCCCAGCTCCTACAATGAGCAGTTCTTC.